This T cell receptor beta chain was recovered during a study of CXCR3-negative and CXCR3-positive naive CD8 T cells. Whole-study results and caveats: Researchers report that CXCR3-positive naive cells carry more hydrophobic TRB CDR3s than CXCR3-negative naive cells. Naive cells used TRBV-TRBJ genes in much the same way whether CXCR3-negative or CXCR3-positive; memory cells did not.

Regarding this clonotype: Antigen specificity is unknown.

From germline, CDR1 is SEHNR and CDR2 FQNEAQ (reference sequence). The CDR3 contains 15 residues. UMI-tagged TRB cDNA libraries were built via 5' RACE. Following a re-call of the 5' RACE reads, TCRdb has one entry per CDR3 protein and lacks DNA. The sample holds tens of thousands of distinct CDR3 sequences. This clonotype was sampled from a human donor in good health. Some clones in this sample may be carry-over from other donors' samples. The rearrangement uses TRBV7-9 and TRBJ2-2; TCRdb reports TRBD1, a call that lacks DNA to check it against. Sequencing used naive CXCR3+ CD8+ T cells from blood. Subset: CD45RO-CCR7+CD27+CD95- naive CD8+ T cells expressing CXCR3 (TNR3+). The CDR3: CASSPGTKNTGELFF.